What follows are 30 T cell receptor beta chains derived from one specimen sequenced in a study of naive CD8 T cells in extremely preterm neonates. Deliveries were elective term cesareans at roughly 37-41 weeks, with no labor or membrane rupture. The table came from immunoSEQ multiplex PCR; TCRdb's copy has only in-frame clones and leaves some out. The sample comprises about 7,500 clones, around 98% of which are singletons, and around 0.36% rests with the top ten. The specimen sequenced was naive CD8+ T cells from cord blood. These receptors originate from a newborn in good health.

The chain employs TRBV10-3 and TRBJ2-7, with a possible D match to TRBD1 (5 bases). V was pared by 0 bases and J by 4 bases, with 7 bases between. The CDR3 covers 13 residues. Per the germline V gene, CDR1 is ENHRY and CDR2 is SYGVKD. The DNA for the CDR3 is TGTGCCATCAGTGAGTCTACAGGTTACGAGCAGTACTTC. Encoded protein: CAISESTGYEQYF.

This clone occurred once. J is TRBJ2-5 and V is TRBV7-9, with D tentatively TRBD2 (5 bases). Looked up from germline, CDR1 is SEHNR and CDR2 is FQNEAQ (reference sequence). The ends were cut back, 6 bases at V and 2 bases at J, with 13 bases in the middle. CDR3 length equals 14 residues. The CDR3 bases are TGTGCCAGCAGTGTCGCGGGTACACAAGAGACCCAGTACTTC. It is translated as CASSVAGTQETQYF.

DNA of the CDR3: TGTGCCAGCACCCCCCCGGGGAGGCCCACCTGTCATTACGAGCAGTACTTC. Residues: CASTPPGRPTCHYEQYF. The chain recombines TRBV21-1 with TRBJ2-5; the D call in the table, TRBD2, was not verified against the DNA. The better agreement between TRBJ2-7 and the DNA end casts doubt on the J call. TRBV21-1 is a pseudogene locus. This CDR3 has 17 amino acids.

This chain connects TRBV2 to TRBJ2-6; TRBD2 agrees at 14 bases. Losses at the gene ends were 5 bases for V and 4 bases for J; bases not matched to a gene: 7. This CDR3 is 18 amino acids long. The germline V gene has CDR1 SNHLY and CDR2 FYNNEI. CDR3 coding DNA: TGTGCCAGCAGTTATAGGACTAGCGGGGGGAGGGGGGCCAACGTCCTGACTTTC. Translated: CASSYRTSGGRGANVLTF.

This chain connects TRBV4-1 to TRBJ1-6; D gene ambiguous. CDR3 length: 16 amino acids. V was trimmed by 4 bases and J by 10 bases, leaving 20 bases between them. Germline-derived CDR1 and CDR2 are MGHRA and YSYEKL. CDR3 loop: CASSLADSGLGSPLHF. In DNA form, the CDR3 reads TGCGCCAGCAGCCTAGCAGACTCGGGGTTAGGCTCACCCCTCCACTTT.

Comments on this clone: Because it lacks the conserved phenylalanine or tryptophan at the end, this CDR3 is likely a read error. The chain is built from TRBV2 and TRBJ1-1; D is ambiguous. The CDR3 loop spans 14 amino acids. Germline lookup yields CDR1 SNHLY and CDR2 FYNNEI. The germline V and J ends were trimmed by 7 bases and 4 bases, with 16 bases remaining between them. The CDR3 nucleotides read TGTGCCAGCACACCCCCCGGCCGGGTCACTGAAGCTTTCCTT. This encodes CASTPPGRVTEAFL.

This chain links TRBV9 with TRBJ2-3; 10 nucleotides align to TRBD2. Germline loops: CDR1 SGDLS, CDR2 YYNGEE. This CDR3 contains 16 residues. Trimming cost V 0 bases and J 3 bases; bases outside gene matches: 4. The CDR3 protein is CASSVASGGATDTQYF. The CDR3 coding sequence is TGTGCCAGCAGCGTAGCGAGCGGGGGGGCAACAGATACGCAGTATTTT.

This chain uses TRBV9 with TRBJ2-3; 10 nucleotides align to TRBD2. V lost 3 bases, J lost 0 bases, and 4 bases stayed unmatched. The CDR3 is 16 amino acids. Germline assignment: CDR1 SGDLS and CDR2 YYNGEE. The CDR3 here is CASSAGTSVSTDTQYF. In nucleotides, the CDR3 is TGTGCCAGCAGCGCCGGGACTAGCGTAAGCACAGATACGCAGTATTTT.

The chain combines TRBV19 with TRBJ2-7; 8 bases map to TRBD2. The CDR3 is made up of 15 amino acids. CDR1 is LNHDA, CDR2 SQIVND, per germline (reference sequence). V shed 3 bases and J 3 bases; nucleotides not matched to a gene: 7. For the CDR3, the DNA is TGTGCCAGTAGTATGGGTAGCGGGGAGCTCTACGAGCAGTACTTC. Residues: CASSMGSGELYEQYF.

This clone was detected only once. The genes are TRBV6-5 and TRBJ2-2; D remains ambiguous. V gave up 0 bases and J gave up 8 bases, with 7 bases separating them. The CDR3 extends over 13 amino acids. From germline, CDR1 is MNHEY and CDR2 SVGAGI. CDR3 loop: CASSYSRVGELFF. CDR3 bases: TGTGCCAGCAGTTACTCCCGCGTGGGGGAGCTGTTTTTT.

The gene calls are TRBV4-1 and TRBJ2-1, with 10 bases that match TRBD2. The CDR3 runs 15 residues. Unmatched junction bases numbered 5, after V lost 4 bases and J lost 5 bases. Germline-derived CDR1 and CDR2 are MGHRA and YSYEKL. CDR3 nucleotides: TGCGCCAGCAGCCCGGGAGCGGGGGGGCACAATGAGCAGTTCTTC. This translates into CASSPGAGGHNEQFF.

V gene TRBV27 combines with J gene TRBJ1-1, with a possible D match to TRBD1 (5 bases). Germline V lookup: CDR1 MNHEY, CDR2 SMNVEV (reference sequence). The CDR3 length is 13 residues. V lost 1 base, J lost 6 bases, and 9 bases lay in between. CDR3 residues: CASSLWGESEAFF. The CDR3 nucleotides are TGTGCCAGCAGTTTATGGGGGGAATCTGAAGCTTTCTTT.

The CDR3 sequence is CASSQASVSDTQYF. Here the CDR3 DNA reads TGTGCCAGCAGTCAGGCCTCCGTCTCAGATACGCAGTATTTT. V gene TRBV25-1 combines with J gene TRBJ2-3, with D unclear. Germline lookup yields CDR1 MGHDK and CDR2 SYGVNS. V was cut by 5 bases and J by 4 bases, with 13 bases left in between. CDR3 length: 14 residues.

V gene TRBV4-3 combines with J gene TRBJ2-1; TRBD2 matches 14 bases. The CDR3 runs 18 residues. Trimming took 1 base from V and 4 from J; bases not matched to a gene: 6. Germline assignment: CDR1 LGHNA and CDR2 YSLEER. CDR3 protein: CASSQGTSGGKVYNEQFF. CDR3 sequence (DNA): TGCGCCAGCAGCCAAGGGACTAGCGGGGGGAAGGTTTACAATGAGCAGTTCTTC.

V and J are TRBV5-8 and TRBJ2-1; D is ambiguous. CDR1 and CDR2 from the germline V gene are SGHTS and YDEGEE. Trimming left V 2 bases short and J 6 bases short, with 12 bases between. The CDR3 is 14 amino acids. The CDR3 nucleotides read TGTGCCAGCAGCTTCTCAGGCGCACTCAATGAGCAGTTCTTC. Translating it yields CASSFSGALNEQFF.

This chain links TRBV6-5 with TRBJ2-1, with TRBD1 matching over 8 bases. This CDR3 has 15 amino acids. The V gene end was trimmed by 5 bases and the J gene end by 5 bases; junction bases not matched to a gene: 8. Per the germline V gene, CDR1 is MNHEY and CDR2 is SVGAGI. The CDR3 loop reads CASSGTGGGHNEQFF. CDR3 DNA: TGTGCCAGCAGTGGAACAGGGGGAGGCCACAATGAGCAGTTCTTC.

The gene calls are TRBV28 and TRBJ2-3, with 15 bases lining up with TRBD2. The CDR3 is made up of 18 amino acids. Germline lookup yields CDR1 MDHEN and CDR2 SYDVKM. J lost 2 bases, V lost 6 bases, and 9 bases had no gene match. The CDR3 loop is CASSPPGLAGGNTDTQYF. The DNA for the CDR3 is TGTGCCAGCAGCCCCCCGGGACTAGCGGGGGGCAACACAGATACGCAGTATTTT.

The chain carries TRBV9 and TRBJ1-3; no reliable D call. The CDR3 is 16 residues long. With 0 bases removed from V and 4 bases from J, the gap between germline ends came to 14 bases. Per germline, CDR1 SGDLS and CDR2 YYNGEE. CDR3 region: CASSVETGRYGNTIYF. For the CDR3, the DNA is TGTGCCAGCAGCGTAGAGACGGGGAGATACGGAAACACCATATATTTT.

The V and J genes are TRBV11-2 and TRBJ2-3, with D tentatively TRBD1 (6 bases). Between the trimmed V and J ends, which lost 1 base and 5 bases, there was a span of 16 bases. Per the germline V gene, CDR1 is SGHAT and CDR2 is FQNNGV. The CDR3 runs 16 residues. The CDR3 sequence is CASSLVFGGFGDTQYF. The CDR3 DNA follows: TGTGCCAGCAGCTTAGTTTTTGGGGGCTTCGGAGATACGCAGTATTTT.

The chain joins TRBV9 to TRBJ1-6; unclear D gene. The CDR3 contains 15 residues. Germline-derived CDR1 and CDR2 are SGDLS and YYNGEE. With 6 bases removed from V and 0 bases from J, the gap between germline ends came to 10 bases. CDR3 sequence: CASTRESSYNSPLHF. The CDR3 DNA sequence: TGTGCCAGCACCCGAGAGAGCTCCTATAATTCACCCCTCCACTTT.

This clone is a singleton in its sample. For the CDR3, the DNA is TGTGCCAGCAGCGTACGCCAGGGGCCGAGCTCCTACAATGAGCAGTTCTTC. Encoded protein: CASSVRQGPSSYNEQFF. The genes are TRBV9 and TRBJ2-1; possible D gene TRBD1, 6 bases. With 1 base removed from V and 0 bases from J, the gap between germline ends came to 14 bases. CDR1 is SGDLS and CDR2 is YYNGEE in the germline V gene. CDR3 length: 17 residues.

The V gene is TRBV4-1, the J gene TRBJ2-7; 7 nucleotides line up with TRBD2. This CDR3 contains 16 residues. Trimming at V came to 0 bases and at J to 1 base, leaving 6 bases not matched to a gene. The germline V gene encodes CDR1 MGHRA and CDR2 YSYEKL. The CDR3 DNA sequence: TGCGCCAGCAGCCAAGAGCTCGGACTAGGATCCTACGAGCAGTACTTC. Its translation is CASSQELGLGSYEQYF.

The chain couples TRBV27 to TRBJ2-3, with D tentatively TRBD1 (6 bases). The CDR3 contains 15 residues. CDR1 MNHEY and CDR2 SMNVEV come from the germline V gene (reference sequence). Between the trimmed V and J ends, which lost 4 bases and 0 bases, there was a span of 11 bases. The CDR3 loop is CASSSGHPSTDTQYF. The CDR3 DNA reads TGTGCCAGCAGTTCGGGACACCCTAGCACAGATACGCAGTATTTT.

This clone was observed once. This CDR3 is CASSWRGGNTEAFF. The CDR3 DNA follows: TGTGCCAGTAGTTGGAGAGGGGGGAACACTGAAGCTTTCTTT. The genes are TRBV19 and TRBJ1-1, with D possibly being TRBD1 (6 bases). From germline, CDR1 is LNHDA and CDR2 SQIVND (reference sequence). Trimming stripped 5 bases from V and 1 base from J, with 11 bases between. The CDR3 covers 14 residues.

The chain carries TRBV7-8 and TRBJ2-1; 8 nucleotides align to TRBD2. Germline CDR1 is SGHVS and CDR2 is FQNEAQ. V shed 7 bases, J shed 2 bases, and the junction held 4 bases outside the gene matches. The CDR3 length is 14 residues. CDR3 bases: TGTGCCAGCATCAAGACTAGCGCCTACAATGAGCAGTTCTTC. Its translation: CASIKTSAYNEQFF.

The chain couples TRBV10-2 to TRBJ2-7; D call uncertain. This CDR3 has 13 amino acids. Per germline, CDR1 WSHSY and CDR2 SAAADI. Trimming left V 0 bases short and J 3 bases short, with 6 bases between. In DNA, the CDR3 is TGCGCCAGCAGTGAGTCTAGCAGCTACGAGCAGTACTTC. This gives the protein CASSESSSYEQYF.

The chain uses TRBV7-9 and TRBJ2-7; 10 bases are shared with TRBD1. The CDR3 is 15 amino acids. The ends lost 5 bases at V and 3 bases at J; junction bases unmatched: 7. Germline V gives CDR1 SEHNR, CDR2 FQNEAQ (reference sequence). The CDR3 sequence is CASSTGQGGVYEQYF. CDR3 DNA: TGTGCCAGCAGCACTGGACAGGGGGGGGTCTACGAGCAGTACTTC.

The chain employs TRBV6-5 and TRBJ2-7; 7 positions match TRBD1. The trim removed 6 bases at V and 7 bases at J, leaving 3 bases unmatched. The CDR3 loop spans 11 amino acids. CDR1 is MNHEY, CDR2 SVGAGI, per germline. CDR3 residues: CASSPGGEQYF. As DNA, the CDR3 is TGTGCCAGCAGCCCAGGGGGTGAGCAGTACTTC.

V and J are TRBV6-4 and TRBJ1-1; TRBD1 might be the D (5 bases). The germline V gene has CDR1 MRHNA and CDR2 SNTAGT. The length of the CDR3 is 13 residues. Deletions cut 2 bases from V and 3 bases from J, with 7 bases between. As DNA, the CDR3 is TGTGCCAGCAGTGACACGACAGACACTGAAGCTTTCTTT. Its translation is CASSDTTDTEAFF.

The chain couples TRBV30 to TRBJ2-7, with 7 bases matching TRBD1. CDR1 and CDR2 from the germline V gene are GTSNPN and SVGIG (reference sequence). The CDR3 has 16 residues. Losses at the gene ends were 2 bases for V and 3 bases for J; bases not matched to a gene: 13. The CDR3 sequence is CAWSIWDSPVGYEQYF. CDR3 coding DNA: TGTGCCTGGAGTATATGGGACAGTCCGGTGGGCTACGAGCAGTACTTC.